A single sample is the source of the 26 T cell receptor beta chains below, sequenced in a study of blood T cell repertoires in COVID-19. Clones were read by immunoSEQ multiplex PCR, and TCRdb kept only the in-frame ones, dropping some. The sample lists about 35,000 clones; approximately 87% were seen once. The sample consisted of peripheral blood. The origin of the receptors is a human donor in a cohort sampled during active COVID-19.

This clone was seen only once. V is TRBV24-1 and J is TRBJ2-5; the match to TRBD2 covers 9 bases. V gave up 3 bases and J gave up 3 bases; unmatched junction bases: 7. CDR3 size: 16 residues. The germline V gene has CDR1 KGHDR and CDR2 SFDVKD. CDR3 DNA sequence: TGTGCCACCAGTGATACGGGACTAGCAGCTGAAGAGACCCAGTACTTC. Amino acids: CATSDTGLAAEETQYF.

The gene calls are TRBV7-3 and TRBJ2-3; TRBD1 is a possible D gene (5 bases). CDR1 is SGHTA, CDR2 FQGTGA, per germline. Between the trimmed V and J ends, which lost 5 bases and 3 bases, there was a span of 12 bases. The length of the CDR3 is 14 residues. The CDR3 bases are TGTGCCAGCAGCCCAAGACAGTTGACAGATACGCAGTATTTT. Encoded protein: CASSPRQLTDTQYF.

The V and J genes are TRBV6-2 or TRBV6-3 and TRBJ2-7, with 7 bases matching TRBD1. This CDR3 is 14 amino acids long. Germline CDR1 reads MNHEY; CDR2 reads SVGEGT. Losses at the gene ends were 2 bases for V and 6 bases for J; bases not matched to a gene: 7. The CDR3 DNA is TGTGCCAGCAGTTACCCTAACAGGGGTTCCGAGCAGTACTTC. Protein product: CASSYPNRGSEQYF.

This clone was recorded once. This chain links TRBV18 with TRBJ2-7; D is uncertain. Germline CDR1 is KGHSH and CDR2 is LQKENI. This CDR3 contains 13 residues. Trimming removed 3 bases at V and 2 bases at J, with 8 bases between. CDR3: CASSPAETYEQYF. DNA of the CDR3: TGTGCCAGCTCACCCGCAGAAACCTACGAGCAGTACTTC.

Only a few counts were recorded for this clone. CDR3 in amino acids: CASSNTGGNSPLHF. In DNA form, the CDR3 reads TGTGCCAGTAGTAATACAGGGGGTAATTCACCCCTCCACTTT. The rearrangement joins TRBV19 to TRBJ1-6, with 8 nucleotides matching TRBD1. This CDR3 is 14 amino acids long. V lost 4 bases to trimming and J lost 6 bases; unmatched junction nucleotides: 2. Per germline, CDR1 LNHDA and CDR2 SQIVND (reference sequence). Using reference TRBV19 and TRBJ1-6 for the parts outside the CDR3, the full variable domain is DGGITQSPKYLFRKEGQNVTLSCEQNLNHDAMYWYRQDPGQGLRLIYYSQIVNDFQKGDIAEGYSVSREKKESFPLTVTSAQKNPTAFYLCASSNTGGNSPLHFGNGTRLTVT.

This clone appeared a single time. The chain combines TRBV7-2 with TRBJ2-7; TRBD1 is a possible D gene (6 bases). Trimming took off 9 bases at V and 4 bases at J, with 22 bases between the two ends. The CDR3 length is 15 residues. Germline assignment: CDR1 SGHTA and CDR2 FQGNSA. The DNA for the CDR3 is TGTGCCAGTACAATTGGTGGGACATTGAAATACGAGCAGTACTTC. Translation gives CASTIGGTLKYEQYF.

This chain uses TRBV9 with TRBJ1-3, with 7 bases lining up with TRBD1. V lost 3 bases, J lost 0 bases, and 3 bases stayed unmatched. The CDR3 covers 15 residues. Germline V gene sequence: CDR1 SGDLS, CDR2 YYNGEE. CDR3 sequence reads: CASSGQGGSGNTIYF. For the CDR3, the DNA is TGTGCCAGCAGCGGACAGGGTGGCTCTGGAAACACCATATATTTT.

The V call is TRBV5-4, the J call TRBJ2-7, with 12 bases that match TRBD2. Germline values: CDR1 SGHNT, CDR2 YYREEE (reference sequence). V lost 4 bases, J lost 4 bases, and 3 bases stayed unmatched. The CDR3 has 14 residues. CDR3 sequence reads: CASSRTSGVYEQYF. CDR3 coding DNA: TGTGCCAGCAGCAGGACTAGCGGGGTGTACGAGCAGTACTTC.

The V call is TRBV24-1, the J call TRBJ2-1; 11 nucleotides match TRBD1. Unmatched junction bases numbered 7, after V lost 3 bases and J lost 7 bases. CDR3 length: 16 amino acids. Germline values: CDR1 KGHDR, CDR2 SFDVKD. Written as DNA, the CDR3 is TGTGCCACCAGTGATCAGGACAGGGGGCCTAGGAATGAGCAGTTCTTC. It translates to CATSDQDRGPRNEQFF.

V gene TRBV7-6 combines with J gene TRBJ2-7; 7 bases agree with TRBD2. This CDR3 comprises 14 residues. Germline-derived CDR1 and CDR2 are SGHVS and FNYEAQ. The V and J ends lost 3 bases and 4 bases, in that order; junction bases with no gene match: 6. The CDR3 bases are TGTGCCAGCAGCTTGGGACTATCGGTTTACGAGCAGTACTTC. Translated, it gives CASSLGLSVYEQYF.

This CDR3 reads CASSQSTRPSGNTIYF. In DNA form, the CDR3 reads TGTGCCAGCAGCCAAAGCACCAGGCCCTCTGGAAACACCATATATTTT. The rearrangement links TRBV3-1 (or the pseudogene TRBV3-2) to TRBJ1-3; the D is unclear. CDR3 length: 16 residues. The V end was cut by 2 bases, the J end by 0 bases, with 11 bases between. The germline V gene has CDR1 LGHDT and CDR2 YNNKEL (reference sequence).

The chain recombines TRBV28 with TRBJ1-2, with 9 nucleotides matching TRBD1. Germline V CDR1 and CDR2: MDHEN, SYDVKM. V shed 5 bases and J 4 bases; nucleotides not matched to a gene: 8. The CDR3 is made up of 15 amino acids. DNA of the CDR3: TGTGCCAGCAGTCCTAGGGACAGGGTCGCCTATGGCTACACCTTC. It specifies CASSPRDRVAYGYTF.

This clone appeared a single time. The chain joins TRBV19 to TRBJ2-5, with 7 bases matching TRBD1. Trimming cost V 5 bases and J 4 bases; bases outside gene matches: 7. Germline V CDR1 and CDR2: LNHDA, SQIVND (reference sequence). The CDR3 is 14 amino acids. This CDR3 is CASSRGQAGETQYF. The CDR3 bases are TGTGCCAGTAGTCGTGGACAGGCTGGAGAGACCCAGTACTTC.

This clone was observed a single time. The genes are TRBV24-1 and TRBJ2-1, with 7 nucleotides matching TRBD2. The CDR3 covers 16 residues. V was pared by 5 bases and J by 5 bases, with 11 bases of the junction left unmatched. Germline CDR1 KGHDR, CDR2 SFDVKD. CDR3 in amino acids: CATSGLTSWYDNEQFF. In DNA form, the CDR3 reads TGTGCCACCAGTGGCCTGACTAGCTGGTATGACAATGAGCAGTTCTTC.

The rearrangement joins TRBV7-8 to TRBJ1-1; D gene unclear. Germline V gene data show CDR1 as SGHVS and CDR2 as FQNEAQ. The V end was cut by 5 bases, the J end by 1 base, with 11 bases between. The length of the CDR3 is 14 residues. The CDR3 sequence: CASSPPGGNTEAFF. The CDR3 DNA sequence: TGTGCCAGCAGCCCCCCGGGAGGGAACACTGAAGCTTTCTTT.

CDR3 protein: CASSVRLAGVGFF. CDR3 nucleotides: TGTGCCAGCAGCGTAAGACTAGCGGGGGTAGGGTTCTTC. The chain uses TRBV7-2 and TRBJ2-1, with 12 nucleotides matching TRBD2. The ends lost 5 bases at V and 15 bases at J; junction bases unmatched: 8. The CDR3 is 13 amino acids. From germline, CDR1 is SGHTA and CDR2 FQGNSA. The entire variable domain, with the rest obtained from reference TRBV7-2 and TRBJ2-1, is as follows: GAGVSQSPSNKVTEKGKDVELRCDPISGHTALYWYRQSLGQGLEFLIYFQGNSAPDKSGLPSDRFSAERTGGSVSTLTIQRTQQEDSAVYLCASSVRLAGVGFFGPGTRLTVL.

This sequence joins TRBV5-1 and TRBJ1-3, with D unclear. Looked up from germline, CDR1 is SGHRS and CDR2 is YFSETQ. V shed 0 bases and J shed 0 bases, with 13 bases lying between them. This CDR3 is 17 amino acids long. The CDR3 spells CASSLVGELSSGNTIYF. The CDR3 nucleotides read TGCGCCAGCAGCTTGGTCGGAGAACTCTCCTCTGGAAACACCATATATTTT.

CDR3 sequence: CASSPRLTSGGGKTQYF. For the CDR3, the DNA is TGTGCCAGCAGCCCTAGGCTGACTAGCGGGGGGGGGAAGACCCAGTACTTC. The chain carries TRBV7-2 and TRBJ2-5; 14 positions agree with TRBD2. The CDR3 contains 17 residues. CDR1 is SGHTA and CDR2 is FQGNSA in the germline V gene. Trimming at V came to 5 bases and at J to 6 bases, leaving 11 bases not matched to a gene.

V and J are TRBV5-4 and TRBJ2-1, with TRBD2 matching over 11 bases. Germline CDR1 and CDR2: SGHNT and YYREEE (reference sequence). The CDR3 is made up of 14 amino acids. Unmatched junction bases numbered 8, after V lost 4 bases and J lost 11 bases. The CDR3 DNA is TGTGCCAGCAGCCGAGAACTAGCGGGGGATCAGCAGTTCTTC. Its translation is CASSRELAGDQQFF.

The genes are TRBV5-4 and TRBJ2-2; 12 nucleotides match TRBD2. The CDR3 is 15 amino acids. With 4 bases clipped from V and 4 bases from J, the junction kept 2 bases outside the gene matches. Germline CDR1 and CDR2: SGHNT and YYREEE (reference sequence). CDR3 region: CASSPGLAGTGELFF. In nucleotides, the CDR3 is TGTGCCAGCAGCCCGGGACTAGCGGGCACCGGGGAGCTGTTTTTT.

The rearrangement links TRBV5-5 to TRBJ1-5; 10 bases match TRBD1. Germline loops: CDR1 SGHKS, CDR2 YYEKEE (reference sequence). The trim removed 2 bases at V and 5 bases at J, leaving 1 base unmatched. The CDR3 sequence is 14 residues long. CDR3 loop: CASSLGQGDQPQHF. The CDR3 DNA follows: TGTGCCAGCAGCTTAGGACAGGGGGATCAGCCCCAGCATTTT.

This sequence joins TRBV29-1 and TRBJ2-3; maybe TRBD2 (5 bases). The CDR3 covers 13 residues. V was pared by 3 bases and J by 3 bases, with 10 bases between. Germline assignment: CDR1 SQVTM and CDR2 ANQGSEA. The CDR3 nucleotides are TGCAGCGTTGAGGTTGGAGGAACAGATACGCAGTATTTT. It yields the protein CSVEVGGTDTQYF.

The chain couples TRBV5-1 to TRBJ2-5; 8 bases are shared with TRBD1. CDR3 size: 17 residues. Germline V gene data show CDR1 as SGHRS and CDR2 as YFSETQ. V was pared by 0 bases and J by 3 bases, with 10 bases of the junction left unmatched. The CDR3 is CASSLGVGTGLKETQYF. The CDR3 region has the DNA TGCGCCAGCAGCTTGGGAGTCGGGACAGGACTAAAAGAGACCCAGTACTTC. Supplemented by reference TRBV5-1 and TRBJ2-5, the full variable domain reads KAGVTQTPRYLIKTRGQQVTLSCSPISGHRSVSWYQQTPGQGLQFLFEYFSETQRNKGNFPGRFSGRQFSNSRSEMNVSTLELGDSALYLCASSLGVGTGLKETQYFGPGTRLLVL.

The CDR3 DNA sequence: TGTGCCAGCAGTGAAACGATAGCTAACTATGGCTACACCTTC. Its protein product is CASSETIANYGYTF. V and J are TRBV6-1 and TRBJ1-2; D is unresolved. Trimming removed 2 bases at V and 0 bases at J, with 7 bases between. The CDR3 covers 14 residues. The germline V gene has CDR1 MNHNS and CDR2 SASEGT.

V is TRBV12-5 and J is TRBJ2-1; 8 bases fit TRBD2. There are 16 residues in the CDR3. Trimming took 2 bases from V and 4 from J; bases not matched to a gene: 7. CDR1 is LGHNT, CDR2 FRNRAP, per germline. The CDR3 nucleotides are TGTGCTAGTGGTTTGACCGGGACTAGTGGTTACAATGAGCAGTTCTTC. Protein sequence: CASGLTGTSGYNEQFF.

This chain connects TRBV5-5 to TRBJ2-2; 8 bases line up with TRBD2. CDR3 length: 17 amino acids. V was pared by 4 bases and J by 1 base, with 9 bases of the junction left unmatched. From germline, CDR1 is SGHKS and CDR2 YYEKEE (reference sequence). DNA of the CDR3: TGTGCCAGCAGCATTGGGAGTAGCGGGGTGAACACCGGGGAGCTGTTTTTT. The encoded protein is CASSIGSSGVNTGELFF.